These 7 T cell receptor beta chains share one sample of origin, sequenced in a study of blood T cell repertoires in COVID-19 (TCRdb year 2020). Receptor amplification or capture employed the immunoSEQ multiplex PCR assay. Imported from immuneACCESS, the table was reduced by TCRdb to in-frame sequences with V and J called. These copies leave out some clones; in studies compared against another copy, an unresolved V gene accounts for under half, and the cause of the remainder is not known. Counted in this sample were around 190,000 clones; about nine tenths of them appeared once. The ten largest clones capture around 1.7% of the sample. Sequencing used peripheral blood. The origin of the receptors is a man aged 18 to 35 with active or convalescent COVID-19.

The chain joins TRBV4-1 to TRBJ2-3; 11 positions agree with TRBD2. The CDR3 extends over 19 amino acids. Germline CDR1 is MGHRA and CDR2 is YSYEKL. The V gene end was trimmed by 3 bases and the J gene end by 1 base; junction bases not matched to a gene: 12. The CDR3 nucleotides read TGCGCCAGCAGCCAGCATGGACTAGCGGGCGAGGTGGGCACAGATACGCAGTATTTT. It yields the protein CASSQHGLAGEVGTDTQYF.

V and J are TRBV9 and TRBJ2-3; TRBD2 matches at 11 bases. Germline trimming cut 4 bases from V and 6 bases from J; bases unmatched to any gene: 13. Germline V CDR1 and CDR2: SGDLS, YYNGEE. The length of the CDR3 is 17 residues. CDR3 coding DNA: TGTGCCAGCAGCACCGAGAGATTAGCGGGAGGGCCGGATACGCAGTATTTT. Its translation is CASSTERLAGGPDTQYF.

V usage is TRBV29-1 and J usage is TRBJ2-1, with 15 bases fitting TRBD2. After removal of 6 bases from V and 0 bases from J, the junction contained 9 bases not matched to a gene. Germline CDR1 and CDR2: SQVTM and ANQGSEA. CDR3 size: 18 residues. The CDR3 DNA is TGCAGCGTCAAAACTGGGACTAGCGGGGGGAGCTCCTACAATGAGCAGTTCTTC. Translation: CSVKTGTSGGSSYNEQFF.

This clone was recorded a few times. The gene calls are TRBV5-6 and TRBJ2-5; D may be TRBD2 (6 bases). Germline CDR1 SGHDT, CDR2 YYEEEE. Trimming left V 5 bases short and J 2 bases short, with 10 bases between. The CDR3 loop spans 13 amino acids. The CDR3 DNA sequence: TGTGCCAGCAGTAGGGGAGGTCAAGAGACCCAGTACTTC. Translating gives CASSRGGQETQYF.

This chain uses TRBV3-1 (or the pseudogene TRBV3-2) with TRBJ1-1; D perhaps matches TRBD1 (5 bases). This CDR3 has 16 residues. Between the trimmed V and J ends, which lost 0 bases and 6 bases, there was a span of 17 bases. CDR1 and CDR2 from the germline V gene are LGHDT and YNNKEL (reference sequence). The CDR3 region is CASSQETGGGGAEAFF. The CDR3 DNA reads TGTGCCAGCAGCCAAGAGACGGGCGGCGGAGGGGCTGAAGCTTTCTTT.

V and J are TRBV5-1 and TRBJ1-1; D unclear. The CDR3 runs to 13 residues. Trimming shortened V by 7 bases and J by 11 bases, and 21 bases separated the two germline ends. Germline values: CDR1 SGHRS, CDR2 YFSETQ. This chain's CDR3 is CASRQAGGSSAFF. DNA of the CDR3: TGCGCCAGCCGTCAAGCGGGAGGGTCTAGTGCTTTCTTT.

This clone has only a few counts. The CDR3 here is CASSSGFGNTIYF. In nucleotides, the CDR3 is TGCGCCAGCAGCTCAGGGTTTGGAAACACCATATATTTT. V and J are TRBV5-1 and TRBJ1-3, with D possibly being TRBD1 (5 bases). CDR3 length equals 13 residues. CDR1 and CDR2 (germline): SGHRS, YFSETQ. V was trimmed by 3 bases and J by 3 bases, leaving 7 bases between them.